This T cell receptor beta chain derives from a study of blood T cell repertoires in COVID-19. Overall study: COVID-19 samples from acute and convalescent phases originated in the United States, Italy and Spain. The analysed material was cDNA or gDNA that came from T cells, B-cell-depleted T cells, or PBMCs.

This CDR3 has 14 residues. The V segment lost 5 bases and the J segment 3 bases; nucleotides outside the gene matches: 4. Germline-derived CDR1 and CDR2 are GTSNPN and SVGIG (reference sequence). As originally analysed: Reference gene primer amplification yielded estimated nucleated cell counts. The method was immunoSEQ multiplex PCR; TCRdb's version includes in-frame clones alone and lacks a portion of them. V, J and clone size were drawn from that table, and D and trimming were deduced from the DNA. The sample includes over 85,000 clones, more than 75% of them seen just once. Sequencing input: peripheral blood. The chain employs TRBV30 and TRBJ1-4, with 9 bases fitting TRBD1. This receptor was obtained from a human donor in a cohort sampled during active COVID-19. Here the CDR3 reads CAWGTGRANEKLFF. The CDR3 DNA follows: TGTGCCTGGGGGACAGGGCGGGCTAATGAAAAACTGTTTTTT.